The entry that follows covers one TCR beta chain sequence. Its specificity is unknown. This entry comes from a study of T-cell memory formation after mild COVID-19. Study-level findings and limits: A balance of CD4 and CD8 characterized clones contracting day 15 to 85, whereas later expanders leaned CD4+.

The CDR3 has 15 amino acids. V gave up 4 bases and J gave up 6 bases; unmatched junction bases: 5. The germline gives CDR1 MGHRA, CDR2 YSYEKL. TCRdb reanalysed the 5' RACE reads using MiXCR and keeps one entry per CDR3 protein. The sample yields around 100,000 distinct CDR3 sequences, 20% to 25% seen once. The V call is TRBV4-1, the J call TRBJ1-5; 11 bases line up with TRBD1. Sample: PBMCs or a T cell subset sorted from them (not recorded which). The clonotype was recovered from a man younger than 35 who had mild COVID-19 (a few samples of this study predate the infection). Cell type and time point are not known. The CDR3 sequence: CASSPGQGAGQPQHF. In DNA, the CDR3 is TGCGCCAGCAGCCCAGGACAGGGGGCAGGTCAGCCCCAGCATTTT.